The sequence of this T cell receptor (beta chain) was determined in a study of cytomegalovirus exposure and HLA in healthy donors. For this clone: Its target is unknown.

The CDR3 has 15 amino acids. Germline V gene data show CDR1 as MNHNS and CDR2 as SASEGT. V gave up 6 bases and J gave up 7 bases; unmatched junction bases: 15. Study outcomes and limitations: Highly shared sequence variants in one cluster were likely a sequencing artifact.

The PCR employed 60 Vbeta primers together with 13 Jbeta primers. Libraries were prepared by immunoSEQ multiplex PCR; TCRdb keeps only in-frame clonotypes and omits some of them. The ten top clones account for 15%, within a sample of roughly 65,000 clones. This clonotype was sampled from a boy aged 5-17 years in good health and CMV-seronegative. What was sequenced was PBMCs. This chain uses TRBV6-1 with TRBJ2-7, with 7 bases matching TRBD2. Written as DNA, the CDR3 is TGTGCCAGCAGCCGATGGAGGGGAGGGACCGTGGAGCAGTACTTC. Translating gives CASSRWRGGTVEQYF.